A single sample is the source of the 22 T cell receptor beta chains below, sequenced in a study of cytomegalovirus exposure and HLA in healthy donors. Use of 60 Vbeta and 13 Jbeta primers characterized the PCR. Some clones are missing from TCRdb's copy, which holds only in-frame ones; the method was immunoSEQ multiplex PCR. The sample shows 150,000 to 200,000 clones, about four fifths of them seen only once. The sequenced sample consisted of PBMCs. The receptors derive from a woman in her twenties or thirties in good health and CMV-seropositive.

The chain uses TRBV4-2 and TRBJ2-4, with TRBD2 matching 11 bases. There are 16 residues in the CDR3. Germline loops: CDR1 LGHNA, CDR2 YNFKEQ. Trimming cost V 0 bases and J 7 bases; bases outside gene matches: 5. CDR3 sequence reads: CASSQDSGRGGNIQYF. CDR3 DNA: TGTGCCAGCAGCCAAGATAGCGGGAGGGGGGGTAACATTCAGTACTTC.

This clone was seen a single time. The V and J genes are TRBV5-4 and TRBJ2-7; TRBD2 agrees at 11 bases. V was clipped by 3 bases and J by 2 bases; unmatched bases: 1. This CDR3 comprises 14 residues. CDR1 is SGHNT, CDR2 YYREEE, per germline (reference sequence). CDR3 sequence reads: CASSYSGGAYEQYF. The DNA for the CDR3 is TGTGCCAGCAGCTATAGCGGGGGGGCCTACGAGCAGTACTTC. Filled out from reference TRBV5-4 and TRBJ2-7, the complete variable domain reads ETGVTQSPTHLIKTRGQQVTLRCSSQSGHNTVSWYQQALGQGPQFIFQYYREEENGRGNFPPRFSGLQFPNYSSELNVNALELDDSALYLCASSYSGGAYEQYFGPGTRLTVT.

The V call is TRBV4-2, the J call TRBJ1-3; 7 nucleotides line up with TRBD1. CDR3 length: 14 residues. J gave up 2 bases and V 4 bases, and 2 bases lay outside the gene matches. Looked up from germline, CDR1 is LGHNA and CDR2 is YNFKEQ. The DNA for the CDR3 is TGTGCCAGCAGCCTTACAGGGGCTGGAAACACCATATATTTT. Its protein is CASSLTGAGNTIYF.

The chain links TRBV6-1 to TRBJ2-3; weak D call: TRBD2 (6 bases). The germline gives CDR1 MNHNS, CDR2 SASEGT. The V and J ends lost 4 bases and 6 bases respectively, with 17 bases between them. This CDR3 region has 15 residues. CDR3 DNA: TGTGCCAGCAGTGGGCGGGACGTCTCAGGGGATACGCAGTATTTT. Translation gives CASSGRDVSGDTQYF.

CDR3: CASSSTGYGYTF. CDR3 sequence (DNA): TGTGCCAGCAGCTCAACAGGGTATGGCTACACCTTC. V and J are TRBV11-2 and TRBJ1-2, with D perhaps matching TRBD1 (6 bases). CDR3 length equals 12 residues. Germline V gene sequence: CDR1 SGHAT, CDR2 FQNNGV. The V gene lost 4 bases and the J gene lost 5 bases, with 8 bases spanning the gap.

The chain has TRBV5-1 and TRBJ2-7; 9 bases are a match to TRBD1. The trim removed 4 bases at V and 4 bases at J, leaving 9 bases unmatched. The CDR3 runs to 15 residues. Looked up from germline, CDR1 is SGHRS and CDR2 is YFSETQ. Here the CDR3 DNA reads TGCGCCAGCAGCCCCCCGACAGGGGGTCGTTACGAGCAGTACTTC. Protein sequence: CASSPPTGGRYEQYF.

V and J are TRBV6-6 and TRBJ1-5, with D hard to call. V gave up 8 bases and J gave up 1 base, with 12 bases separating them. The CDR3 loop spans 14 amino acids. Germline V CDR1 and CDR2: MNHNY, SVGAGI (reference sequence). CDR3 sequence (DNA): TGTGCCAGCTCCCCGGCGGGGAGCAATCAGCCCCAGCATTTT. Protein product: CASSPAGSNQPQHF.

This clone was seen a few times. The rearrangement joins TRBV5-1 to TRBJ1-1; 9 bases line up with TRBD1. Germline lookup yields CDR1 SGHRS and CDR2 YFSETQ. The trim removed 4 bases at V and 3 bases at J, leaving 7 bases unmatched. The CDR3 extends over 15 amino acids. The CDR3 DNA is TGCGCCAGCAGCCTACAGGGGGCAATTGACACTGAAGCTTTCTTT. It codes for CASSLQGAIDTEAFF.

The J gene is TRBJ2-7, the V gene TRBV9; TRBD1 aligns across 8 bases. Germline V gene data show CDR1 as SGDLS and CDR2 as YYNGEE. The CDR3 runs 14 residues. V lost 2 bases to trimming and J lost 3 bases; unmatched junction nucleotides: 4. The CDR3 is CASSVTGQDYEQYF. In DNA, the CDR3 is TGTGCCAGCAGCGTTACGGGACAGGACTACGAGCAGTACTTC. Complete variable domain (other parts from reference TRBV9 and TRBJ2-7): DSGVTQTPKHLITATGQRVTLRCSPRSGDLSVYWYQQSLDQGLQFLIQYYNGEERAKGNILERFSAQQFPDLHSELNLSSLELGDSALYFCASSVTGQDYEQYFGPGTRLTVT.

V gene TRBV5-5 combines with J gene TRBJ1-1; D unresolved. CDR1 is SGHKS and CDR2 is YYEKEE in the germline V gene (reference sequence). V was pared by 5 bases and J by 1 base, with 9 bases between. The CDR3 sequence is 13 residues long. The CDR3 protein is CASSPRSNTEAFF. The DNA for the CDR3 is TGTGCCAGCAGTCCACGGTCGAACACTGAAGCTTTCTTT.

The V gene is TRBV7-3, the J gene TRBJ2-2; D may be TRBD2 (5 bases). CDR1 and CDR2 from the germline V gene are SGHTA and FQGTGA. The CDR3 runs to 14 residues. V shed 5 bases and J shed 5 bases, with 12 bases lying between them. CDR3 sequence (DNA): TGTGCCAGCAGCGCCTACCCGGGGACCGGGGAGCTGTTTTTT. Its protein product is CASSAYPGTGELFF.

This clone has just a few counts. The DNA of the CDR3 is TGCGCCAGCAGCCAAGTGTACGGTGTCGAGCAGTACTTC. Translating it yields CASSQVYGVEQYF. V usage is TRBV4-1 and J usage is TRBJ2-7; unclear D gene. V gave up 1 base and J gave up 6 bases, with 10 bases separating them. This CDR3 is 13 amino acids long. CDR1 and CDR2 from the germline V gene are MGHRA and YSYEKL.

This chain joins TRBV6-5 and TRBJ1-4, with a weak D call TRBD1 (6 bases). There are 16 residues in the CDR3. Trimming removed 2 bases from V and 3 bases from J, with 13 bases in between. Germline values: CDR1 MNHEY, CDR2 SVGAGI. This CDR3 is CASSYGTGTANEKLFF. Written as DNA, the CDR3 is TGTGCCAGCAGTTACGGCACAGGGACGGCTAATGAAAAACTGTTTTTT.

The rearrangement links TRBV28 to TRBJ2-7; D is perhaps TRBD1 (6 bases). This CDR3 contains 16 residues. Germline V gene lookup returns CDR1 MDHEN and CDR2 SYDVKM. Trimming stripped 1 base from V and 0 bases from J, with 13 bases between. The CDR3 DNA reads TGTGCCAGCAGTTTATTGGAACAGGGAAACTCCTACGAGCAGTACTTC. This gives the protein CASSLLEQGNSYEQYF.

CDR3 nucleotides: TGTGCCAGCAGTGTGACTAGCGGGAGTCCAGCCAAAAACATTCAGTACTTC. Its translation: CASSVTSGSPAKNIQYF. The chain is built from TRBV28 and TRBJ2-4, with 12 bases fitting TRBD2. This CDR3 region has 17 residues. From germline, CDR1 is MDHEN and CDR2 SYDVKM. With 5 bases clipped from V and 0 bases from J, the junction kept 5 bases outside the gene matches.

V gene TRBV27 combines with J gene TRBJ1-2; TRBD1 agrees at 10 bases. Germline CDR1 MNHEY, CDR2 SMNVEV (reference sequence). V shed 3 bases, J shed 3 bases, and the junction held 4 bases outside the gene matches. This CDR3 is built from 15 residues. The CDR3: CASSFYGTGDYGYTF. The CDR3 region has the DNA TGTGCCAGCAGTTTTTACGGGACAGGGGACTATGGCTACACCTTC.

In DNA form, the CDR3 reads TGTGCCAGCAGCCTACGGGGCGGGAGCCACAATGAGCAGTTCTTC. Translation: CASSLRGGSHNEQFF. The chain has TRBV9 and TRBJ2-1; 7 bases match TRBD2. Germline CDR1 SGDLS, CDR2 YYNGEE. The CDR3 has 15 amino acids. V shed 4 bases and J 5 bases; nucleotides not matched to a gene: 9.

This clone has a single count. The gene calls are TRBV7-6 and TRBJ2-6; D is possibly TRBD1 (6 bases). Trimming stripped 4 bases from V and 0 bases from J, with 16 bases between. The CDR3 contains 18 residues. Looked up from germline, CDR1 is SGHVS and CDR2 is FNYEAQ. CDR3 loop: CASSSDLTGTSGANVLTF. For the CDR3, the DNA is TGTGCCAGCAGCTCCGACTTAACAGGGACCTCTGGGGCCAACGTCCTGACTTTC.

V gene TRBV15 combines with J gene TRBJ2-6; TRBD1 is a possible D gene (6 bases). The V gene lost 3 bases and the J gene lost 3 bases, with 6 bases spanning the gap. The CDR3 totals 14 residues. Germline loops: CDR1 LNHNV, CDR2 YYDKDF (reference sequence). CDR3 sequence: CATSRGHGANVLTF. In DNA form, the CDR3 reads TGTGCCACCAGCAGGGGACATGGGGCCAACGTCCTGACTTTC. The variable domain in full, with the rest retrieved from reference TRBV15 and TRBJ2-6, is DAMVIQNPRYQVTQFGKPVTLSCSQTLNHNVMYWYQQKSSQAPKLLFHYYDKDFNNEADTPDNFQSRRPNTSFCFLDIRSPGLGDTAMYLCATSRGHGANVLTFGAGSRLTVL.

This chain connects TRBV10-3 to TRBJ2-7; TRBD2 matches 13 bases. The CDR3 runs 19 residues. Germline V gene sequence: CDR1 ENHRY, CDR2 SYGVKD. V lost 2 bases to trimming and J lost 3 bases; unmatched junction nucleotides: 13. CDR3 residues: CAISEIPGLAGTGDYEQYF. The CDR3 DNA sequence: TGTGCCATCAGTGAGATTCCGGGACTAGCGGGGACGGGAGACTACGAGCAGTACTTC.

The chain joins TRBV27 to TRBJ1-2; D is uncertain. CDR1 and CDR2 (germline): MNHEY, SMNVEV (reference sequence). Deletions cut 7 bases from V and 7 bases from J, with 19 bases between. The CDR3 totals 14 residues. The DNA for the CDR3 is TGTGCCAGCAAGTCCGTGGCCCAGTGGCCTGGCTACACCTTC. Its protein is CASKSVAQWPGYTF.

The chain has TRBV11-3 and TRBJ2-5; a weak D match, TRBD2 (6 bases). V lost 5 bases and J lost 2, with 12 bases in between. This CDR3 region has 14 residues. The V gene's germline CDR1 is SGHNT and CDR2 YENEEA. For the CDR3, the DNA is TGTGCCAGCAGCCCAGGGACTGCTCAAGAGACCCAGTACTTC. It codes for CASSPGTAQETQYF. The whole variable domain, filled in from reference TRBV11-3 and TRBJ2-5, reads EAGVVQSPRYKIIEKKQPVAFWCNPISGHNTLYWYLQNLGQGPELLIRYENEEAVDDSQLPKDRFSAERLKGVDSTLKIQPAELGDSAVYLCASSPGTAQETQYFGPGTRLLVL.